This T cell receptor (beta chain) was captured in a study of T cell changes during pregnancy in multiple sclerosis. Sequencing used immunoSEQ multiplex PCR; TCRdb keeps in-frame clones, though not all of them. This table has 61,000 or so clones, just over 90% appearing once. Germline V gene data show CDR1 as MNHEY and CDR2 as SVGAGI. Trimming shortened V by 6 bases and J by 5 bases, and 8 bases separated the two germline ends. The CDR3 length is 12 residues. This clone was found once. This clonotype was sampled from a female donor with multiple sclerosis, enrolled in a pregnancy study. V is TRBV6-5 and J is TRBJ2-1, with D maybe TRBD2 (5 bases). This specimen consisted of CD4+ T cells from peripheral blood mononuclear cells, obtained before pregnancy. The CDR3 DNA follows: TGTGCCAGCAGCAGGACTGACAATGAGCAGTTCTTC. Translation: CASSRTDNEQFF.